Described below is a single T cell receptor beta chain sequence and its context. Its matching antigen is unknown. CDR1 SGHRS and CDR2 YFSETQ come from the germline V gene. CDR3 length: 16 amino acids. V dropped 5 bases and J dropped 3; count of bases not matched to a gene: 8. Generated by immunoSEQ multiplex PCR, the TCRdb table keeps only in-frame clones and is missing some. The data contain tens of thousands of clones, around nine tenths of them singletons. These data belong to a study of OX40 agonist ivuxolimab in advanced cancers. Overall study: Participants averaged approximately 60 years of age (range about 23 to 80) and were around 85% male.

The study, taken as a whole, reports: Among patients with partial responses at 0.1-3.0 mg/kg, clonal expansion was among the lowest.

This TCR was recovered from an adult with an advanced solid tumor such as melanoma, head and neck, liver or kidney cancer. Here the sequenced sample was CD4+ or CD8+ T cells sorted from blood, taken in a trial of the OX40 agonist ivuxolimab. The gene calls are TRBV5-1 and TRBJ2-5, with TRBD1 identical over 12 bases. The CDR3 DNA follows: TGCGCCAGCAGTTCATCCGGGACAGGGGGCGAAGAGACCCAGTACTTC. Its protein product is CASSSSGTGGEETQYF.